The next 18 T cell receptor beta chains were all read from a single sample in a study of memory CD4+ T cells and cytomegalovirus serostatus. Single viable CD3+CD4+CD8-CD45RO+ cells were sorted as the memory CD4+ T cells. Profiled with immunoSEQ multiplex PCR; TCRdb holds only in-frame clones, not every one. Altogether over 50,000 clones are present, around three quarters being singletons, with the ten largest covering about 1.5%. The sample was memory CD4+ T cells from blood. These receptors were collected from an adult in good health and CMV-seronegative.

The chain couples TRBV7-9 to TRBJ2-7; the D is unclear. CDR3 length: 12 amino acids. The V end lost 6 bases, the J end lost 7 bases, and 13 bases lay between the germline ends. CDR1 SEHNR and CDR2 FQNEAQ come from the germline V gene (reference sequence). The CDR3: CASSPVLVEQYF. CDR3 nucleotides: TGTGCCAGCAGTCCAGTTCTCGTAGAGCAGTACTTC.

The chain employs TRBV7-2 and TRBJ2-2; D gene ambiguous. CDR3 length: 13 residues. V was pared by 4 bases and J by 5 bases, with 8 bases between. Germline V gene sequence: CDR1 SGHTA, CDR2 FQGNSA. CDR3: CASSYLGTGELFF. In DNA form, the CDR3 reads TGTGCCAGCAGCTATCTGGGGACCGGGGAGCTGTTTTTT.

This rearrangement joins TRBV5-1 to TRBJ1-6; D is ambiguous. CDR3 length: 15 amino acids. CDR1 and CDR2 from the germline V gene are SGHRS and YFSETQ. V was trimmed by 0 bases and J by 9 bases, leaving 13 bases between them. The CDR3 DNA sequence: TGCGCCAGCAGCTTGGGTGGGGTAGTCCCTTCACCCCTCCACTTT. It encodes CASSLGGVVPSPLHF. The full variable domain, in which reference TRBV5-1 and TRBJ1-6 provide the parts outside the CDR3, is KAGVTQTPRYLIKTRGQQVTLSCSPISGHRSVSWYQQTPGQGLQFLFEYFSETQRNKGNFPGRFSGRQFSNSRSEMNVSTLELGDSALYLCASSLGGVVPSPLHFGNGTRLTVT.

This chain connects TRBV19 to TRBJ1-5, with TRBD1 matching over 8 bases. Germline-derived CDR1 and CDR2 are LNHDA and SQIVND (reference sequence). The J segment lost 7 bases and the V segment lost 4 bases, leaving 6 bases of the junction unmatched. This CDR3 is built from 14 residues. For the CDR3, the DNA is TGTGCCAGTAGTACCGGACAGGGCTGGCAGCCCCAGCATTTT. Translation: CASSTGQGWQPQHF.

With respect to this clone: One end of the junction varies from germline; a read error may be responsible. The chain uses TRBV5-5 and TRBJ2-5; D gene unclear. This CDR3 contains 11 residues. Germline V CDR1 and CDR2: SGHKS, YYEKEE (reference sequence). The DNA for the CDR3 is TGTGCCAGCAGCTTCAACCGGCGCTGGGACTTC. This sequence encodes CASSFNRRWDF.

V usage is TRBV7-2 and J usage is TRBJ1-5; 7 bases map to TRBD1. Germline values: CDR1 SGHTA, CDR2 FQGNSA. V trimming: 0 bases; J trimming: 2 bases; junction bases outside the gene matches: 4. The CDR3 loop spans 16 amino acids. The CDR3: CASSLAEGAGNQPQHF. The CDR3, as DNA: TGTGCCAGCAGCTTAGCGGAGGGGGCCGGCAATCAGCCCCAGCATTTT.

This clone was detected a few times. The chain recombines TRBV9 with TRBJ2-7, with 8 nucleotides matching TRBD1. Losses at the gene ends were 4 bases for V and 0 bases for J; bases not matched to a gene: 12. The germline V gene has CDR1 SGDLS and CDR2 YYNGEE. The CDR3 spans 17 residues. CDR3 amino acids: CASSPGQEYFGSYEQYF. CDR3 DNA sequence: TGTGCCAGCAGCCCGGGACAGGAGTATTTTGGCTCCTACGAGCAGTACTTC.

The J gene is TRBJ2-1, the V gene TRBV9; D may be TRBD1 or TRBD2 (5 bases each). The V gene's germline CDR1 is SGDLS and CDR2 YYNGEE. The CDR3 totals 13 residues. V was clipped by 0 bases and J by 7 bases, with 8 bases between them. CDR3 DNA sequence: TGTGCCAGCAGCGTAGCCGGGGCAAATGAGCAGTTCTTC. As protein: CASSVAGANEQFF.

The V call is TRBV7-8, the J call TRBJ2-2; 14 positions match TRBD2. The length of the CDR3 is 19 residues. Trimming took 5 bases from V and 4 from J; bases not matched to a gene: 12. Germline-derived CDR1 and CDR2 are SGHVS and FQNEAQ. CDR3 in amino acids: CASSQRGTSGSRGTGELFF. DNA for the CDR3: TGTGCCAGCAGCCAAAGAGGGACTAGCGGGAGTAGGGGCACCGGGGAGCTGTTTTTT.

The rearrangement joins TRBV5-6 to TRBJ1-4; 9 nucleotides match TRBD1. The V gene end was trimmed by 4 bases and the J gene end by 8 bases; junction bases not matched to a gene: 6. The CDR3 is made up of 14 amino acids. Germline values: CDR1 SGHDT, CDR2 YYEEEE. CDR3 sequence reads: CASSPGQGEEKLFF. CDR3 bases: TGTGCCAGCAGCCCGGGACAGGGAGAAGAAAAACTGTTTTTT.

This clone was observed a few times. The limits of the CDR3 on the DNA are not certain, so only TCRdb's listed CDR3 is given. The rearrangement links TRBV6-1 to TRBJ2-7; the DNA was not used to check the table's D call, TRBD1. In germline, CDR1 is MNHNS, CDR2 SASEGT. The CDR3 has 14 residues if both end residues are counted. The CDR3 protein is CASILDRAPYEQYF.

The chain links TRBV6-5 to TRBJ1-2; D gene ambiguous. Between the trimmed V and J ends, which lost 7 bases and 4 bases, there was a span of 16 bases. CDR3 length equals 14 residues. Germline V gives CDR1 MNHEY, CDR2 SVGAGI. The CDR3 DNA reads as TGTGCCAGCAACCTCAAAGTTGGTTTCTATGGCTACACCTTC. Translated: CASNLKVGFYGYTF.

The V gene is TRBV28, the J gene TRBJ1-3; 8 nucleotides line up with TRBD1. The CDR3 spans 13 residues. Per the germline V gene, CDR1 is MDHEN and CDR2 is SYDVKM. Germline trimming cut 10 bases from V and 4 bases from J; bases unmatched to any gene: 6. The CDR3 DNA follows: TGTGCCACCCAGGGGGCGCGGGGAAACACCATATATTTT. Its protein is CATQGARGNTIYF.

The J gene is TRBJ1-4, the V gene TRBV5-4; D is unresolved. V lost 4 bases to trimming and J lost 0 bases, with 13 bases between them. The V gene's germline CDR1 is SGHNT and CDR2 YYREEE (reference sequence). This CDR3 is 16 amino acids long. The CDR3 protein is CASSLGGFATNEKLFF. CDR3 in DNA: TGTGCCAGCAGCCTCGGCGGCTTTGCAACTAATGAAAAACTGTTTTTT.

The gene calls are TRBV10-3 and TRBJ1-1; D perhaps matches TRBD1 (6 bases). Between the trimmed V and J ends, which lost 4 bases and 11 bases, there was a span of 14 bases. Looked up from germline, CDR1 is ENHRY and CDR2 is SYGVKD. The CDR3 consists of 12 residues. The CDR3 nucleotides read TGTGCCATCAGTGGAGGGGGTTTTGGGGCTTTCTTT. It specifies CAISGGGFGAFF.

This chain joins TRBV5-1 and TRBJ2-7, with unresolved D. The CDR3 totals 13 residues. CDR1 is SGHRS and CDR2 is YFSETQ in the germline V gene. Trimming cost V 0 bases and J 7 bases, with 11 bases left between them. The CDR3: CASSLGGYGEQYF. DNA of the CDR3: TGCGCCAGCAGCTTGGGTGGGTACGGGGAGCAGTACTTC.

The V gene is TRBV10-3, the J gene TRBJ2-1; TRBD1 matches at 9 bases. This CDR3 contains 16 residues. V lost 5 bases to trimming and J lost 9 bases; unmatched junction nucleotides: 14. Germline values: CDR1 ENHRY, CDR2 SYGVKD. The CDR3 loop reads CAISKDRGGGGGEQFF. For the CDR3, the DNA is TGTGCCATCAGTAAGGACAGGGGAGGAGGTGGTGGTGAGCAGTTCTTC.

About this clone itself: Germline is not matched at one junction end, which may reflect a read error. V gene TRBV5-8 combines with J gene TRBJ1-1; D might be TRBD1 (6 bases). The CDR3 has 14 amino acids. Germline CDR1 SGHTS, CDR2 YDEGEE. The CDR3 loop is CASSFIQGITEALF. The CDR3 DNA reads TGTGCCAGCAGCTTTATACAGGGAATCACTGAAGCTCTCTTT.